This T cell receptor beta chain was recorded in a study of blood T cells in healthy people across ages. Study summary: Capturing about one barcoded beta molecule per two T cells was achieved by template switching.

A minimum of 6.5 million PBMCs was isolated per sample. Next came a second PCR, run for roughly 6 to 11 cycles, which used a sample-barcoded 5' primer along with a J-beta primer mix. A single record per CDR3 protein comes from TCRdb applying MiXCR to the 5' RACE reads. The sample consists of 1.4 million or so distinct CDR3 sequences, approximately 42% of them appearing once. Study outcomes and limitations: Donors of long life had a larger count of naive CD4+ cells and greater diversity than aged donors.

Trimming cost V 4 bases and J 3 bases; bases outside gene matches: 8. The germline CDR1 and CDR2 sequences are SQVTM and ANQGSEA. The CDR3 contains 14 residues. Concerning this clonotype: The antigen is not known.

The chain links TRBV29-1 to TRBJ1-2; TRBD1 matches at 7 bases. Specimen: blood. The sequence was obtained from a woman between 18 and 29 years old in good health. Here the CDR3 DNA reads TGCAGCGTTGTAAGGGACAGCACTGACTATGGCTACACCTTC. Translated: CSVVRDSTDYGYTF.